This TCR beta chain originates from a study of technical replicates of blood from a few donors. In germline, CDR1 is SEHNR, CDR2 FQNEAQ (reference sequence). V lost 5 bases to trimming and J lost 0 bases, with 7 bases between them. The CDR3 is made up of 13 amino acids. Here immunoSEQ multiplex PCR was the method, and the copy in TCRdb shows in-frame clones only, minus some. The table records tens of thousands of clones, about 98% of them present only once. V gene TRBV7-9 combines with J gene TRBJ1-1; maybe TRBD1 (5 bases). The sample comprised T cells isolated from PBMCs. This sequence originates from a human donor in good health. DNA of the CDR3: TGTGCCAGCAGCAGACAGTTGAACACTGAAGCTTTCTTT. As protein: CASSRQLNTEAFF.